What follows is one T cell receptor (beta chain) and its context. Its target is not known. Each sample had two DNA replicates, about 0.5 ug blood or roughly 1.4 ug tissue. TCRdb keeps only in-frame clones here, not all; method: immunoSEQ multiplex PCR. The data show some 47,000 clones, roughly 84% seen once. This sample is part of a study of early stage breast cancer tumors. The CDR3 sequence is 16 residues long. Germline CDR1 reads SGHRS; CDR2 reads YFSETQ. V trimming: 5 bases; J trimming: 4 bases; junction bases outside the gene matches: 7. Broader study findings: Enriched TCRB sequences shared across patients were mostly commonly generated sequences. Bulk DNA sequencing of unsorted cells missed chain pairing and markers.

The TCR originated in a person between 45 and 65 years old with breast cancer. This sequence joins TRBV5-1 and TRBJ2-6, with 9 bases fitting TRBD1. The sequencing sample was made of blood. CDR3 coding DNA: TGCGCCAGCAGGAGACAGGGGGGGGCAGGGGCCAACGTCCTGACTTTC. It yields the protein CASRRQGGAGANVLTF. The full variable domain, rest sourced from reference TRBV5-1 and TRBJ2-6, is KAGVTQTPRYLIKTRGQQVTLSCSPISGHRSVSWYQQTPGQGLQFLFEYFSETQRNKGNFPGRFSGRQFSNSRSEMNVSTLELGDSALYLCASRRQGGAGANVLTFGAGSRLTVL.